This T cell receptor (beta chain) was sequenced in a study of T cell responses to AZD1222 COVID-19 vaccine. On this clone itself: What it recognizes is unknown.

Whole-study findings and limits: Repertoires were obtained solely post-peak T cell response. Receipt of two AZD1222 doses was followed by a rise in Spike-specific TCR breadth and depth. It should be noted that donors were predominantly white British and more often female, and clonal diversity was possibly underestimated. Baseline seropositives among AZD1222 recipients totaled only five to seven.

Profiling relied on immunoSEQ multiplex PCR, and the TCRdb table lists in-frame clones only, not all of them. The sample carries roughly 200,000 clones, roughly 91% recorded once. Material: peripheral blood, obtained 28 days after the second dose of the MenACWY control vaccine. This TCR was sampled from an adult who received the MenACWY meningococcal vaccine as a control.

This CDR3 is CASSRQGASYTF. CDR3 nucleotide sequence: TGTGCCAGCAGCCGACAGGGGGCGAGCTACACCTTC. The chain employs TRBV11-2 and TRBJ1-2; 10 nucleotides match TRBD1. Germline V CDR1 and CDR2: SGHAT, FQNNGV. V gave up 5 bases and J gave up 9 bases; unmatched junction bases: 3. The CDR3 consists of 12 residues.